This T cell receptor (beta chain) originates from a study of cytotoxic CD8 clonotypes in ibrutinib-treated CLL. Study information: Of the patients, around 12 were relapsed/refractory, about 15 treatment-naive and around 17 IGHV unmutated. Following treatment for a median roughly 13 months, range 6 to 36, response samples were then taken.

Assay used: immunoSEQ multiplex PCR; TCRdb lists only in-frame clones, some missing. This sample has about 270,000 clones, with roughly 76% found just once. Deletions cut 0 bases from V and 1 base from J, with 5 bases between. The CDR3 is 14 amino acids. Germline CDR1 MRHNA, CDR2 SNTAGT. Source: PBMCs, taken at disease progression, from a patient treated with ibrutinib. The clonotype was recovered from a human donor with chronic lymphocytic leukemia. V is TRBV6-4 and J is TRBJ2-3; D not resolved. As DNA, the CDR3 is TGTGCCAGCAGTGACTCGTACGGCACAGATACGCAGTATTTT. It is translated as CASSDSYGTDTQYF.